This T cell receptor beta chain was observed in a study of T-cell memory formation after mild COVID-19. Across the study: Largely donor-specific TCR clusters were found. Study-wide findings and caveats: CD4/CD8 balance held among clones contracting day 15 to 85, and later expanders leaned CD4+. What remained unconfirmed was the SARS-CoV-2 specificity of second-wave clones peaking on day 37.

CDR1 MGHRA and CDR2 YSYEKL come from the germline V gene. The CDR3 is made up of 15 amino acids. The ends lost 3 bases at V and 4 bases at J; junction bases unmatched: 6. As concerns this clonotype: What it binds is unknown.

Constant-segment primers were used for 5'RACE, and the resulting TCR alpha and TCR beta cDNA libraries carried sample barcodes and UMIs. TCRdb passed the 5' RACE reads through MiXCR, listing each CDR3 protein once. The sample has some 100,000 distinct CDR3 sequences; roughly 11% are singletons. The TCR comes from a young man who had mild COVID-19 (a few samples of this study predate the infection). Cell type and time point are not known. Sequencing was done on a sample of PBMCs or a T cell subset sorted from them (not recorded which). The gene calls are TRBV4-1 and TRBJ2-3, with 8 bases matching TRBD2. The CDR3 here is CASSHSGVGADTQYF. The CDR3 DNA reads TGCGCCAGCAGCCATAGCGGGGTAGGCGCAGATACGCAGTATTTT.